This is a list of T cell receptor beta chains from one sample in a study of shared clonotypes between healthy human individuals. Produced via immunoSEQ multiplex PCR; TCRdb's table is partial and in-frame only. The table lists millions of clones, 90% to 95% of them singletons. Sequenced sample: naive CD4+ T cells sorted from blood. These receptor sequences come from a man between 18 and 29 years old in good health. CDR3s include the opening cysteine and the closing phenylalanine or tryptophan. A D gene is named only where the DNA matches it firmly. Size is omitted from some rows. Given values are once, few, many or a class for expanded clones.

j_call | d_call | v_call | clone_size | cdr3_aa | cdr3_nt
TRBJ1-1 | NA | TRBV4-1 | NA | CASSLGRQNTEAFF | TGCGCCAGCAGCCTCGGCAGGCAGAACACTGAAGCTTTCTTT
TRBJ2-3 | TRBD2 | TRBV29-1 | NA | CSVEVGLASLLDTQYF | TGCAGCGTTGAGGTAGGACTAGCCTCCCTATTAGATACGCAGTATTTT
TRBJ2-5 | NA | TRBV2 | NA | CASSGEEKTQYF | TGTGCCAGCAGTGGGGAGGAGAAGACCCAGTACTTC
TRBJ2-4 | NA | TRBV5-4 | NA | CASSLQAPGFGANIQYF | TGTGCCAGCAGCTTGCAGGCCCCCGGCTTCGGGGCAAACATTCAGTACTTC
TRBJ1-1 | NA | TRBV10-3 | NA | CAISEAQTGNTEAFF | TGTGCCATCAGTGAGGCTCAGACAGGGAACACTGAAGCTTTCTTT
TRBJ2-1 | NA | TRBV29-1 | NA | CSVEEGASYNEQFF | TGCAGCGTGGAGGAGGGGGCCTCCTACAATGAGCAGTTCTTC
TRBJ1-1 | NA | TRBV9 | NA | CASSVEGPGDSRAFF | TGTGCCAGCAGCGTAGAAGGGCCTGGGGATAGTCGGGCTTTCTTT
TRBJ1-1 | NA | TRBV11-2 | NA | CASSSPGMFTEAFF | TGTGCCAGCAGCTCGCCGGGAATGTTCACTGAAGCTTTCTTT
TRBJ2-3 | NA | TRBV5-1 | NA | CASSLAGVTDTQYF | TGCGCCAGCAGCTTGGCCGGCGTGACAGATACGCAGTATTTT
TRBJ2-7 | TRBD2 | TRBV18 | NA | CASSPPVIGAGSYEQYF | TGTGCCAGCTCACCACCTGTAATTGGAGCGGGATCATACGAGCAGTACTTC
TRBJ2-3 | NA | TRBV19 | NA | CASSTGGGTQYF | TGTGCCAGTAGTACAGGGGGGGGTACGCAGTATTTT
TRBJ1-1 | NA | TRBV10-3 | few | CAIKDEGTEAFF | TGTGCCATCAAGGACGAAGGCACTGAAGCTTTCTTT
TRBJ2-5 | TRBD1 | TRBV6-6 | NA | CASSYSDRGVETQYF | TGTGCCAGCAGTTACTCGGACAGGGGAGTTGAGACCCAGTACTTC
TRBJ1-5 | NA | TRBV30 | NA | CAWRSLGGPQHF | TGTGCCTGGAGATCCCTGGGGGGGCCCCAGCATTTT
TRBJ2-7 | NA | TRBV21-1 | NA | CASSPPGIHEQYF | TGTGCCAGCAGCCCCCCTGGCATCCACGAGCAGTACTTC
TRBJ2-1 | NA | TRBV28 | NA | CASSLGRGRRPNEQFF | TGTGCCAGCAGTTTGGGCCGGGGGCGCCGTCCGAATGAGCAGTTCTTC
TRBJ2-2 | NA | TRBV9 | once | CASSVEAGRVGELFF | TGTGCCAGCAGCGTAGAGGCAGGGAGAGTCGGGGAGCTGTTTTTT
TRBJ2-3 | TRBD2 | TRBV5-1 | NA | CASSLAIAGITDTQYF | TGCGCCAGCAGCTTGGCAATAGCGGGGATCACAGATACGCAGTATTTT
TRBJ1-2 | NA | TRBV18 | few | CASSYNREVGYTF | TGTGCCAGCTCATACAACAGGGAAGTGGGCTACACCTTC
TRBJ1-4 | NA | TRBV2 | once | CASSGAPGGEKLFF | TGTGCCAGCAGTGGGGCCCCCGGTGGTGAAAAACTGTTTTTT
TRBJ1-1 | NA | TRBV5-1 | NA | CASSGAGEAFF | TGCGCCAGCAGCGGGGCCGGTGAAGCTTTCTTT
TRBJ1-1 | NA | TRBV19 | NA | CASSIERGTEAFF | TGTGCCAGTAGTATAGAGAGGGGCACTGAAGCTTTCTTT
TRBJ2-7 | TRBD2 | TRBV18 | NA | CASSPDGLAGEGYEQYF | TGTGCCAGCTCACCGGATGGACTAGCGGGAGAAGGATACGAGCAGTACTTC
TRBJ2-3 | NA | TRBV18 | NA | CASSLTLVSGQNTDTQYF | TGTGCCAGCTCACTCACCCTGGTGTCAGGGCAAAACACAGATACGCAGTATTTT
TRBJ2-1 | NA | TRBV7-3 | NA | CASSQGGERGDEQFF | TGTGCCAGCAGCCAAGGAGGGGAAAGGGGAGATGAGCAGTTCTTC
TRBJ1-1 | NA | TRBV12-5 | once | CASAPPGALRAEAFF | TGTGCTAGTGCCCCCCCCGGGGCTCTTCGCGCTGAAGCTTTCTTT
TRBJ2-1 | TRBD1 | TRBV4-1 | once | CASSQGTGGAEPGWNEQFF | TGCGCCAGCAGCCAAGGGACAGGGGGCGCGGAACCCGGGTGGAATGAGCAGTTCTTC
TRBJ1-2 | NA | TRBV5-1 | NA | CASSQGGAIVYGYTF | TGCGCCAGCAGCCAAGGGGGGGCTATAGTCTATGGCTACACCTTC
TRBJ2-7 | NA | TRBV6-1 | NA | CASSEMGSTWDEQYF | TGTGCCAGCAGTGAGATGGGGTCCACTTGGGACGAGCAGTACTTC
TRBJ1-6 | NA | TRBV5-5 | few | CASSLAALYNSPLHF | TGTGCCAGCAGCTTGGCGGCGTTATATAATTCACCCCTCCACTTT
TRBJ1-4 | NA | TRBV19 | once | CASSNLNEKLFF | TGTGCCAGTAGTAATTTAAATGAAAAACTGTTTTTT
TRBJ2-2 | NA | TRBV6-6 | NA | CASSYSTGELFF | TGTGCCAGCAGTTATAGCACCGGGGAGCTGTTTTTT
TRBJ1-2 | NA | TRBV4-1 | once | CASSQERGMKTDNYGYTF | TGCGCCAGCAGCCAAGAAAGAGGAATGAAGACGGACAACTATGGCTACACCTTC
TRBJ2-5 | TRBD1 | TRBV5-4 | once | CASSGGQGGVNFETQYF | TGTGCCAGCAGCGGAGGACAGGGGGGAGTCAATTTTGAGACCCAGTACTTC
TRBJ1-1 | NA | TRBV5-6 | NA | CASSSIPAVPHTEAFF | TGTGCCAGCAGCTCAATCCCCGCCGTCCCGCACACTGAAGCTTTCTTT
TRBJ2-2 | TRBD2 | TRBV30 | NA | CAWVAGGPSGELFF | TGTGCCTGGGTAGCGGGGGGGCCTTCCGGGGAGCTGTTTTTT
TRBJ2-7 | NA | TRBV11-2 | NA | CASSREYEQYF | TGTGCCAGCAGCCGGGAATACGAGCAGTACTTC
TRBJ1-3 | TRBD1 | TRBV10-3 | NA | CAISGGNRGDGNTIYF | TGTGCCATCAGTGGGGGGAACAGGGGCGACGGAAACACCATATATTTT
TRBJ1-1 | TRBD1 | TRBV5-1 | NA | CASSLATGGNTEAFF | TGCGCCAGCAGCTTGGCGACAGGGGGGAACACTGAAGCTTTCTTT
TRBJ2-2 | NA | TRBV4-2 | NA | CASSQDSRRDFYTGELFF | TGTGCCAGCAGCCAAGATTCCCGGAGGGACTTTTACACCGGGGAGCTGTTTTTT
TRBJ2-1 | TRBD2 | TRBV30 | NA | CAWDPGLAGGPEQFF | TGTGCCTGGGATCCGGGACTAGCGGGGGGGCCTGAGCAGTTCTTC
TRBJ1-1 | TRBD1 | TRBV6-5 | NA | CASSYWAGGMNTEAFF | TGTGCCAGCAGTTACTGGGCAGGGGGGATGAACACTGAAGCTTTCTTT
TRBJ2-2 | NA | TRBV7-2 | NA | CASTGGLNTGELFF | TGTGCCAGCACAGGAGGACTAAACACCGGGGAGCTGTTTTTT
TRBJ2-2 | NA | TRBV7-9 | NA | CASSLAFQQARNTGELFF | TGTGCCAGCAGCTTAGCTTTTCAACAGGCCAGGAACACCGGGGAGCTGTTTTTT
TRBJ2-5 | NA | TRBV7-2 | NA | CASSLVLGLGETQYF | TGTGCCAGCAGCTTAGTGCTGGGGCTGGGAGAGACCCAGTACTTC
TRBJ2-5 | TRBD1 | TRBV6-1 | NA | CASGDSLVLETQYF | TGTGCCAGCGGGGACAGCTTGGTTCTAGAGACCCAGTACTTC
TRBJ2-2 | NA | TRBV19 | NA | CASSLPGLRAGELFF | TGTGCCAGTAGTTTACCGGGCCTCCGGGCCGGGGAGCTGTTTTTT
TRBJ1-1 | NA | TRBV7-2 | NA | CASSLALYTEAFF | TGTGCCAGCAGCTTAGCGTTATACACTGAAGCTTTCTTT
TRBJ2-4 | NA | TRBV28 | NA | CASRRTDLAKNIQYF | TGTGCCAGCAGACGGACCGACCTAGCCAAAAACATTCAGTACTTC
TRBJ2-1 | NA | TRBV29-1 | NA | CSVTTGNEQFF | TGCAGCGTCACAACAGGGAATGAGCAGTTCTTC
TRBJ2-2 | TRBD2 | TRBV2 | NA | CASSEFGLADNTGELFF | TGTGCCAGCAGTGAATTCGGGCTAGCGGATAACACCGGGGAGCTGTTTTTT
TRBJ2-3 | TRBD2 | TRBV29-1 | NA | CSVTVAGGLLDTQYF | TGCAGCGTTACAGTAGCGGGAGGTTTGCTGGATACGCAGTATTTT
TRBJ1-5 | NA | TRBV2 | NA | CASSVQGGNQPQHF | TGTGCCAGCAGTGTTCAGGGTGGCAATCAGCCCCAGCATTTT
TRBJ2-2 | NA | TRBV6-6 | once | CASTEFNTGELFF | TGTGCCAGCACAGAATTCAACACCGGGGAGCTGTTTTTT
TRBJ1-1 | TRBD1 | TRBV27 | NA | CASGYRGVTEAFF | TGTGCCAGCGGTTACAGGGGGGTCACTGAAGCTTTCTTT
TRBJ2-7 | NA | TRBV11-2 | few | CASSLASYEQYF | TGTGCCAGCAGCTTAGCTTCCTACGAGCAGTACTTC
TRBJ1-1 | TRBD1 | TRBV30 | NA | CAWSTGGLRSEAFF | TGTGCCTGGAGTACAGGGGGGTTAAGGTCTGAAGCTTTCTTT